The 13 T cell receptor beta chains below come from one sample, sequenced in a study of blood T cell repertoires in COVID-19. Using immunoSEQ multiplex PCR, the repertoire was profiled, and TCRdb retains in-frame clones only, with some absent. The sample contains approximately 400,000 clones, 83% of which appear only once. The sample taken for sequencing was PBMCs or T cells enriched from blood (not recorded which). The receptors derive from a woman between 50 and 59 years old who had recovered from COVID-19.

Comments on this clone: Other DNA sequences in the same sample also yield this CDR3. The rearrangement links TRBV11-3 to TRBJ1-1; TRBD1 aligns across 9 bases. Per the germline V gene, CDR1 is SGHNT and CDR2 is YENEEA. The CDR3 loop spans 14 amino acids. Trimming at V came to 4 bases and at J to 5 bases, leaving 5 bases not matched to a gene. The DNA for the CDR3 is TGTGCCAGCAGCTCGGGACAGGGTTTAACTGAAGCTTTCTTT. Its translation: CASSSGQGLTEAFF. The whole variable domain, remainder taken from reference TRBV11-3 and TRBJ1-1, is EAGVVQSPRYKIIEKKQPVAFWCNPISGHNTLYWYLQNLGQGPELLIRYENEEAVDDSQLPKDRFSAERLKGVDSTLKIQPAELGDSAVYLCASSSGQGLTEAFFGQGTRLTVV.

The V and J genes are TRBV27 and TRBJ1-5, with a tentative D call TRBD1 (5 bases). The length of the CDR3 is 13 residues. V dropped 4 bases and J dropped 7 bases, with 11 bases sitting between them. Germline CDR1 MNHEY, CDR2 SMNVEV (reference sequence). The CDR3 is CASSSQGLQPQHF. The CDR3 DNA sequence: TGTGCCAGCAGTTCGCAGGGTCTACAGCCCCAGCATTTT.

The genes are TRBV7-9 and TRBJ2-3; 7 bases line up with TRBD1. Germline values: CDR1 SEHNR, CDR2 FQNEAQ (reference sequence). This CDR3 comprises 15 residues. The V gene end was trimmed by 5 bases and the J gene end by 2 bases; junction bases not matched to a gene: 7. CDR3 nucleotides: TGTGCCAGCAGCATGTCGACAGGGTACACAGATACGCAGTATTTT. Translating gives CASSMSTGYTDTQYF.

The chain has TRBV14 and TRBJ1-1, with no clear D. The V end lost 1 base, the J end lost 4 bases, and 16 bases lay between the germline ends. In germline, CDR1 is SGHDN, CDR2 FVKESK. This CDR3 spans 16 amino acids. The CDR3 nucleotides are TGTGCCAGCAGCCAAGGCCTCAAAGGGAGGATCACTGAAGCTTTCTTT. Its translation is CASSQGLKGRITEAFF.

Only one count was recorded for this clone. The V gene is TRBV18, the J gene TRBJ1-1; 9 positions agree with TRBD1. The germline gives CDR1 KGHSH, CDR2 LQKENI. The CDR3 loop spans 15 amino acids. V lost 3 bases and J lost 3; bases outside the gene matches: 5. The CDR3 sequence is CASSPPGQGHTEAFF. The CDR3 bases are TGTGCCAGCTCACCGCCGGGACAGGGCCACACTGAAGCTTTCTTT.

V gene TRBV6-1 combines with J gene TRBJ2-1; TRBD2 matches 7 bases. Germline V CDR1 and CDR2: MNHNS, SASEGT. J lost 4 bases, V lost 3 bases, and 12 bases had no gene match. The CDR3 consists of 17 residues. CDR3 in DNA: TGTGCCAGCAGTGAGGGGAGGCTGGGACTACCATACAATGAGCAGTTCTTC. Translation: CASSEGRLGLPYNEQFF.

The chain uses TRBV18 and TRBJ2-7; D not certain. V dropped 3 bases and J dropped 2 bases, with 8 bases sitting between them. Germline CDR1 is KGHSH and CDR2 is LQKENI. The CDR3 is 13 residues long. Here the CDR3 reads CASSPTETYEQYF. The CDR3 DNA sequence: TGTGCCAGCTCACCTACAGAGACCTACGAGCAGTACTTC.

This clone was counted once. As DNA, the CDR3 is TGTGCCTGGAGTCCCAGGGGGCAGGTTGGCTACACCTTC. Protein sequence: CAWSPRGQVGYTF. This sequence joins TRBV30 and TRBJ1-2, with 8 bases identical to TRBD1. Germline V lookup: CDR1 GTSNPN, CDR2 SVGIG (reference sequence). V lost 2 bases and J lost 7; bases outside the gene matches: 6. The CDR3 extends over 13 amino acids.

The chain combines TRBV7-6 with TRBJ1-1, with a possible D match to TRBD1 (5 bases). Germline CDR1 is SGHVS and CDR2 is FNYEAQ. V was pared by 5 bases and J by 3 bases, with 10 bases between. This CDR3 contains 13 residues. CDR3 sequence reads: CASSPRVDTEAFF. Here the CDR3 DNA reads TGTGCCAGCAGCCCCAGGGTGGACACTGAAGCTTTCTTT.

This clone was observed once. The chain recombines TRBV5-6 with TRBJ1-2; TRBD1 matches 8 bases. CDR1 and CDR2 (germline): SGHDT, YYEEEE. This CDR3 is 13 amino acids long. After removal of 6 bases from V and 8 bases from J, the junction contained 9 bases not matched to a gene. The CDR3: CASTRQGARGYTF. CDR3 in DNA: TGTGCCAGCACTAGGCAGGGGGCTAGAGGCTACACCTTC.

The genes are TRBV6-5 and TRBJ1-4; D perhaps matches TRBD1 (5 bases). Germline CDR1 and CDR2: MNHEY and SVGAGI. The CDR3 contains 15 residues. V lost 2 bases, J lost 7 bases, and 14 bases lay in between. CDR3 sequence: CASSYAAGLGEKLFF. DNA for the CDR3: TGTGCCAGCAGTTACGCGGCAGGGCTAGGTGAAAAACTGTTTTTT.

V gene TRBV18 combines with J gene TRBJ1-4; D is undetermined. Germline lookup yields CDR1 KGHSH and CDR2 LQKENI. CDR3 size: 13 residues. V lost 2 bases and J lost 8, with 9 bases in between. In DNA form, the CDR3 reads TGTGCCAGCTCACCAGGGCTGAAGGAAAAACTGTTTTTT. This encodes CASSPGLKEKLFF.

V usage is TRBV29-1 and J usage is TRBJ1-2, with 8 bases lining up with TRBD1. From germline, CDR1 is SQVTM and CDR2 ANQGSEA. Trimming cost V 4 bases and J 8 bases; bases outside gene matches: 6. The CDR3 loop spans 12 amino acids. As DNA, the CDR3 is TGCAGCGTTGTGGACAGGGCATTCGGCTACACCTTC. It specifies CSVVDRAFGYTF.